One sample yielded the 10 T cell receptor beta chains listed below, sequenced in a study of control samples from healthy donors and cancer patients. The protocol was immunoSEQ multiplex PCR, while the TCRdb copy is restricted to in-frame clones and leaves out a portion. This table holds approximately 190,000 clones. The specimen was blood. These receptors were obtained from a woman in her twenties or thirties in good health.

The rearrangement uses TRBV6-5 and TRBJ2-3, with D uncertain. Germline values: CDR1 MNHEY, CDR2 SVGAGI. V lost 7 bases and J 11 bases, leaving 13 bases between the germline ends. The CDR3 has 11 residues. The CDR3 sequence: CASIQRHRQYF. The CDR3 DNA sequence: TGTGCCAGCATTCAGAGACATAGGCAGTATTTT.

The chain carries TRBV7-2 and TRBJ1-1; TRBD1 aligns across 7 bases. The CDR3 is made up of 15 amino acids. With V trimmed by 6 bases and J by 0 bases, 7 bases remained unmatched. Germline V lookup: CDR1 SGHTA, CDR2 FQGNSA. The CDR3 sequence is CASRVGGQMNTEAFF. CDR3 DNA sequence: TGTGCCAGCAGGGTGGGGGGACAGATGAACACTGAAGCTTTCTTT.

The rearrangement uses TRBV27 and TRBJ2-3; D gene ambiguous. The CDR3 sequence is 13 residues long. The V end lost 3 bases, the J end lost 0 bases, and 4 bases lay between the germline ends. The germline gives CDR1 MNHEY, CDR2 SMNVEV (reference sequence). The CDR3 reads CASSLRSTDTQYF. Written as DNA, the CDR3 is TGTGCCAGCAGTTTGCGAAGCACAGATACGCAGTATTTT.

This chain's CDR3 is CASSSSGLLTQYF. CDR3 coding DNA: TGTGCCAGCAGCTCGTCGGGACTTCTGACCCAGTACTTC. The chain is built from TRBV12-3 or TRBV12-4 and TRBJ2-5, with D possibly being TRBD2 (6 bases). V shed 6 bases and J shed 7 bases, with 15 bases lying between them. This CDR3 has 13 amino acids.

The chain employs TRBV4-3 and TRBJ2-3; 8 nucleotides agree with TRBD2. V lost 2 bases to trimming and J lost 11 bases; unmatched junction nucleotides: 6. Germline V gene data show CDR1 as LGHNA and CDR2 as YSLEER. The CDR3 has 13 residues. The CDR3 protein is CASSQTSAGGQYF. In DNA form, the CDR3 reads TGCGCCAGCAGCCAAACTTCGGCGGGGGGGCAGTATTTT.

This sequence joins TRBV7-2 and TRBJ1-1; D might be TRBD1 (5 bases). The CDR3 totals 17 residues. Germline loops: CDR1 SGHTA, CDR2 FQGNSA. With 1 base removed from V and 1 base from J, the gap between germline ends came to 16 bases. CDR3 nucleotide sequence: TGTGCCAGCAGCTTAGGTTGGGTGCGGAGGGGGAACACTGAAGCTTTCTTT. The encoded protein is CASSLGWVRRGNTEAFF.

The chain carries TRBV5-1 and TRBJ1-4, with a weak D call TRBD1 (5 bases). Per germline, CDR1 SGHRS and CDR2 YFSETQ. This CDR3 is 15 amino acids long. The ends were cut back, 0 bases at V and 8 bases at J, with 14 bases in the middle. The CDR3 spells CASSLGGREKEKLFF. The CDR3, as DNA: TGCGCCAGCAGCTTGGGTGGCAGGGAGAAAGAAAAACTGTTTTTT.

This chain links TRBV7-9 with TRBJ1-1; D call uncertain. The CDR3 has 13 residues. Trimming shortened V by 4 bases and J by 1 base, and 7 bases separated the two germline ends. The germline V gene has CDR1 SEHNR and CDR2 FQNEAQ (reference sequence). The CDR3 nucleotides read TGTGCCAGCAGCTCCACAGAGAACACTGAAGCTTTCTTT. Its protein product is CASSSTENTEAFF. Together with reference TRBV7-9 and TRBJ1-1, the CDR3 gives the full variable domain: DTGVSQNPRHKITKRGQNVTFRCDPISEHNRLYWYRQTLGQGPEFLTYFQNEAQLEKSRLLSDRFSAERPKGSFSTLEIQRTEQGDSAMYLCASSSTENTEAFFGQGTRLTVV.

The J gene is TRBJ1-2, the V gene TRBV12-3 or TRBV12-4, with D hard to call. Between the trimmed V and J ends, which lost 7 bases and 6 bases, there was a span of 12 bases. The CDR3 loop spans 12 amino acids. CDR3 sequence (DNA): TGTGCCAGCACCCTTACTTACGATGGCTACACCTTC. Its protein is CASTLTYDGYTF.

V usage is TRBV28 and J usage is TRBJ1-2; 7 bases match TRBD1. Germline assignment: CDR1 MDHEN and CDR2 SYDVKM. The CDR3 covers 16 residues. Trimming took 5 bases from V and 4 from J; bases not matched to a gene: 13. The CDR3 reads CASSPELDRLAYGYTF. The DNA for the CDR3 is TGTGCCAGCAGTCCAGAACTGGACAGGTTGGCCTATGGCTACACCTTC.